This TCR beta chain was observed in a study of T cells in localized non-small cell lung cancer (dated by TCRdb to 2018 to 2020). Background for the entire study: T cell repertoires of hundreds of early-stage NSCLC patients were analyzed, with tumors being compared against uninvolved tumor-adjacent lungs. The cohort comprised 236 treatment-naïve NSCLC patients with resected, localized lung tumors. NSCLC patients had a mean age of roughly 69 years, and more than 120 were male and 85 to 110 female.

TCR beta CDR3 regions were sequenced from DNA using the immunoSEQ Assay. The published analysis was carried out like this. T cell density was computed as TCR beta template counts normalized to usable DNA estimated by amplifying housekeeping genes. Richness was estimated with the preseqR package, extrapolating to 400,000 templates for PBMC samples and 120,000 templates for tissue samples. Clonality was defined as one minus Pielou's evenness. To identify tissue-enriched TCRs, differential abundance testing was run on productive amino-acid clonotypes with a minimum total count of 5 and an alpha of 0.1. The Jaccard Index and the Morisita Overlap Index were used to quantify repertoire overlap between compartments. TCR beta CDR3s were clustered by GLIPH together with public tetramer-defined viral CDR3s, and at least three viral sequences plus V-gene enrichment were required for viral motifs. The table comes from immuneACCESS by way of TCRdb, which keeps in-frame sequences with V and J called. Part of the clones is missing from these tables; in studies checked, under half for an unresolved V gene and the rest for unknown reasons. That table furnishes V, J and clone size, whereas the DNA furnished D and trimming. Here the sample has about 24,000 clones; roughly 90% occur a single time. Roughly 6% of the sample rests with the top ten.

At diagnosis, tumor, uninvolved tumor-adjacent lung and peripheral blood were collected and then preserved as a mix of FFPE and fresh-frozen material. For TCR repertoire profiling, blood samples were analyzed as peripheral blood mononuclear cells. What the study reported, not specific to this receptor: Because the study design was exploratory, TCR variables were selected using unadjusted p-values without false-discovery rate correction. The highest T cell clonality was observed in uninvolved tumor-adjacent lung, where clonality exceeded that of tumor, suggesting that antigenic responses were more focused in uninvolved tumor-adjacent lung. Because multi-region tumor sequencing was not done, intratumor heterogeneity could not be ruled out. A median of roughly 60 of the top 100 tumor clones turned up in the paired uninvolved adjacent lung, and fewer than 35 of those clones also ranked among the top 100 of that same adjacent lung. Longer overall survival was associated with higher T cell density in blood, whereas shorter survival was associated with higher clonality in adjacent lung.

About this clone: The target of this receptor is not known. Base qualities are missing; no much larger clone stands one base away.

Per the germline V gene, SGHVS is the CDR1 and FQNEAQ is the CDR2. Trimming takes 2 bases from V and 6 bases from J, and the germline ends sit 10 bases apart. From cysteine to phenylalanine, the CDR3 is 13 amino acids long. Just CDR3 DNA is preserved here, 39 bases in frame from base 1. Recombination connected TRBV7-8 to TRBJ1-1; TRBD1 could be the D gene, as 5 bases match. Here the sequenced sample was PBMCs, taken before any cancer treatment. The TCR sequence derives from a man aged 35 to 69 with stage II lung adenocarcinoma. The DNA sequence reads TGTGCCAGCAGCTTAAAAGGGGACCCTGAAGCTTTCTTT. This is translated as CASSLKGDPEAFF.